Listed here are 22 T cell receptor beta chains from one sample, sequenced in a study of blood T cells in healthy people across ages. A sample-barcoded 5' primer and a J-beta primer mix were used in a second PCR of roughly 7 to 11 cycles. A single record per CDR3 protein comes from TCRdb applying MiXCR to the 5' RACE reads. The sample shows roughly 1,500,000 distinct CDR3 sequences, 42% of them seen only once. The sample was blood. The receptor set was obtained from a young woman in good health.

The chain joins TRBV20-1 to TRBJ1-5, with D maybe TRBD1 (5 bases). This CDR3 contains 14 residues. Germline values: CDR1 DFQATT, CDR2 SNEGSKA (reference sequence). The ends were cut back, 5 bases at V and 2 bases at J, with 13 bases in the middle. This chain's CDR3 is CSAAARVGNQPQHF. The CDR3 DNA follows: TGCAGTGCTGCCGCCAGGGTGGGCAATCAGCCCCAGCATTTT.

This clonotype was picked up a small number of times. CDR3 sequence reads: CASSQPYSVYEQYF. The CDR3 DNA reads as TGTGCCAGCAGCCAACCTTATTCGGTTTACGAGCAGTACTTC. The chain joins TRBV3-1 to TRBJ2-7; unclear D gene. The CDR3 spans 14 residues. Trimming stripped 2 bases from V and 4 bases from J, with 12 bases between. CDR1 and CDR2 (germline): LGHDT, YNNKEL (reference sequence).

The V gene is TRBV6-5, the J gene TRBJ2-7; D may correspond to TRBD1 or TRBD2 (5 bases each). The last part of the DNA fits TRBJ2-5 better; the J call may be wrong. CDR1 and CDR2 (germline): MNHEY, SVGAGI. The CDR3 is 14 residues long. CDR3 residues: CASSLRDGEETQYF. As DNA, the CDR3 is TGTGCCAGCAGCCTCCGGGACGGGGAAGAGACCCAGTACTTC.

This clonotype turned up a few times. The chain couples TRBV6-6 to TRBJ2-5; D ambiguous. The CDR3 runs 15 residues. Germline V gene sequence: CDR1 MNHNY, CDR2 SVGAGI (reference sequence). With 1 base removed from V and 2 bases from J, the gap between germline ends came to 11 bases. The CDR3: CASSYLRPPQETQYF. CDR3 in DNA: TGTGCCAGCAGTTACTTGCGGCCGCCGCAAGAGACCCAGTACTTC.

The chain combines TRBV6-5 with TRBJ1-2; TRBD1 is a possible D gene (5 bases). Trimming removed 0 bases from V and 9 bases from J, with 23 bases in between. Looked up from germline, CDR1 is MNHEY and CDR2 is SVGAGI. This CDR3 spans 17 amino acids. The CDR3 bases are TGTGCCAGCAGTTACTCGAGGCTAGGACTCCTTGGGGGGAGCTACACCTTC. Translated, it gives CASSYSRLGLLGGSYTF.

The chain carries TRBV6-5 and TRBJ1-6; D uncertain. This CDR3 comprises 15 residues. Trimming took 5 bases from V and 9 from J, leaving 17 bases between them. The germline V gene encodes CDR1 MNHEY and CDR2 SVGAGI. CDR3 coding DNA: TGTGCCAGCAGTAAAACTGACTCGCTCGTTTCACCCCTCCACTTT. This sequence encodes CASSKTDSLVSPLHF.

The chain employs TRBV6-5 and TRBJ2-1, with 9 bases identical to TRBD1. Germline V gene sequence: CDR1 MNHEY, CDR2 SVGAGI. There are 16 residues in the CDR3. Germline trimming cut 3 bases from V and 6 bases from J; bases unmatched to any gene: 9. DNA of the CDR3: TGTGCCAGCAGTTATAGTTCGGGACAGGGTCCCAATGAGCAGTTCTTC. Translating it yields CASSYSSGQGPNEQFF.

This clonotype occurred a few times. The V call is TRBV29-1, the J call TRBJ1-2, with 9 positions matching TRBD1. J gave up 6 bases and V 5 bases, and 1 base lay outside the gene matches. From germline, CDR1 is SQVTM and CDR2 ANQGSEA. The CDR3 is made up of 11 amino acids. The CDR3 here is CSVWTGDGYTF. The CDR3 DNA sequence: TGCAGCGTTTGGACAGGGGATGGCTACACCTTC.

This chain joins TRBV2 and TRBJ1-5, with D maybe TRBD1 (6 bases). V was clipped by 6 bases and J by 6 bases, with 15 bases between them. The CDR3 is 14 amino acids. Germline V gene lookup returns CDR1 SNHLY and CDR2 FYNNEI. CDR3 sequence: CASRQQGVGQPQHF. Written as DNA, the CDR3 is TGTGCCAGCAGACAACAGGGTGTGGGTCAGCCCCAGCATTTT.

This clonotype has a handful of counts. The V gene is TRBV18, the J gene TRBJ1-1, with TRBD1 matching 8 bases. Germline V gene lookup returns CDR1 KGHSH and CDR2 LQKENI. The CDR3 spans 15 residues. V was pared by 5 bases and J by 5 bases, with 10 bases of the junction left unmatched. The CDR3 protein is CASSSQDRGSTEAFF. The CDR3 bases are TGTGCCAGCTCAAGTCAAGACAGGGGTTCGACTGAAGCTTTCTTT.

This clonotype was detected a few times. The chain has TRBV29-1 and TRBJ2-5, with D perhaps TRBD2 (5 bases). Between the trimmed V and J ends, which lost 8 bases and 0 bases, there was a span of 16 bases. The CDR3 runs to 14 residues. Germline CDR1 is SQVTM and CDR2 is ANQGSEA. The CDR3 sequence is CSSSQPGNQETQYF. CDR3 sequence (DNA): TGCAGCTCCTCCCAGCCGGGGAACCAAGAGACCCAGTACTTC.

This chain links TRBV11-1 with TRBJ2-1; D perhaps matches TRBD1 (6 bases). Germline V lookup: CDR1 SGHAT, CDR2 FQDESV (reference sequence). The CDR3 consists of 22 residues. V shed 5 bases and J shed 1 base, with 33 bases lying between them. The CDR3 coding sequence is TGTGCCAGCAGCCAGGCCTCCTCGATGCAGAATCAGGGGAAGGTATCCTACAATGAGCAGTTCTTC. The encoded protein is CASSQASSMQNQGKVSYNEQFF.

This clonotype was found many times. The chain employs TRBV29-1 and TRBJ2-7; no definite D call. Trimming left V 7 bases short and J 7 bases short, with 20 bases between. The CDR3 length is 13 residues. In germline, CDR1 is SQVTM, CDR2 ANQGSEA. The CDR3 sequence is CSAREVRIGEQYF. DNA for the CDR3: TGCAGCGCTCGTGAGGTCCGGATTGGGGAGCAGTACTTC.

The CDR3 DNA is TGTGCCAGCAGTAGCGCACCGGGGAGCAATCAGCCCCAGCATTTT. This codes for CASSSAPGSNQPQHF. The rearrangement joins TRBV6-1 to TRBJ1-5; no clear D. V was clipped by 5 bases and J by 1 base, with 12 bases between them. This CDR3 is 15 amino acids long. Germline CDR1 is MNHNS and CDR2 is SASEGT.

J is TRBJ2-5 and V is TRBV20-1; 8 bases are shared with TRBD2. From germline, CDR1 is DFQATT and CDR2 SNEGSKA (reference sequence). CDR3 size: 14 residues. The trim removed 6 bases at V and 2 bases at J, leaving 8 bases unmatched. CDR3 residues: CSARRAGGQETQYF. CDR3 nucleotide sequence: TGCAGTGCCAGAAGGGCGGGGGGACAAGAGACCCAGTACTTC.

The sample holds one count of this clonotype. The genes are TRBV7-3 and TRBJ2-1; 14 positions match TRBD2. The CDR3 contains 16 residues. Germline V CDR1 and CDR2: SGHTA, FQGTGA. J gave up 5 bases and V 5 bases, and 5 bases lay outside the gene matches. CDR3 bases: TGTGCCAGCAGCGTGACTAGCGGGGGGGAAAACAATGAGCAGTTCTTC. Translation gives CASSVTSGGENNEQFF.

This chain uses TRBV29-1 with TRBJ2-1, with 10 bases that match TRBD2. From germline, CDR1 is SQVTM and CDR2 ANQGSEA. The J segment lost 8 bases and the V segment lost 1 base, leaving 8 bases of the junction unmatched. The CDR3 extends over 15 amino acids. CDR3 residues: CSVEAASSGSYEQFF. CDR3 nucleotides: TGCAGCGTTGAAGCGGCATCTAGCGGGAGTTATGAGCAGTTCTTC.

The rearrangement uses TRBV27 and TRBJ2-3, with 7 bases that match TRBD2. The V gene end was trimmed by 8 bases and the J gene end by 0 bases; junction bases not matched to a gene: 11. Germline CDR1 reads MNHEY; CDR2 reads SMNVEV (reference sequence). The CDR3 extends over 16 amino acids. This CDR3 is CASLSPSGKSTDTQYF. The CDR3 coding sequence is TGTGCCAGCTTGTCCCCGAGCGGGAAGAGCACAGATACGCAGTATTTT.

This chain joins TRBV20-1 and TRBJ1-1; no definite D call. The V end lost 0 bases, the J end lost 1 base, and 9 bases lay between the germline ends. The CDR3 runs to 14 residues. Germline lookup yields CDR1 DFQATT and CDR2 SNEGSKA (reference sequence). The CDR3 DNA follows: TGCAGTGCTAGAGATCCCGGAACGAACACTGAAGCTTTCTTT. Translation: CSARDPGTNTEAFF.

The chain carries TRBV20-1 and TRBJ2-3; D may be TRBD2 (6 bases). Trimming left V 0 bases short and J 0 bases short, with 10 bases between. The CDR3 extends over 15 amino acids. Germline loops: CDR1 DFQATT, CDR2 SNEGSKA (reference sequence). The CDR3 nucleotides read TGCAGTGCTAGAGATTCGCGGGATAGCACAGATACGCAGTATTTT. Its translation: CSARDSRDSTDTQYF.

This clonotype has just a few counts. The chain is built from TRBV10-3 and TRBJ1-2, with no clear D. Deletions cut 2 bases from V and 11 bases from J, with 27 bases between. The germline V gene has CDR1 ENHRY and CDR2 SYGVKD. The CDR3 has 17 amino acids. The CDR3 nucleotides are TGTGCCATCAGTGAGCCGCTGACGGGGAAGAAGGGTATCGGGTACACCTTC. Translated: CAISEPLTGKKGIGYTF.

V is TRBV11-2 and J is TRBJ2-1; D unclear. This CDR3 is 12 amino acids long. V gave up 5 bases and J gave up 10 bases, with 12 bases separating them. Germline assignment: CDR1 SGHAT and CDR2 FQNNGV. CDR3 nucleotide sequence: TGTGCCAGCAGCGCTCCTAACTACGAGCAGTTCTTC. It is translated as CASSAPNYEQFF.